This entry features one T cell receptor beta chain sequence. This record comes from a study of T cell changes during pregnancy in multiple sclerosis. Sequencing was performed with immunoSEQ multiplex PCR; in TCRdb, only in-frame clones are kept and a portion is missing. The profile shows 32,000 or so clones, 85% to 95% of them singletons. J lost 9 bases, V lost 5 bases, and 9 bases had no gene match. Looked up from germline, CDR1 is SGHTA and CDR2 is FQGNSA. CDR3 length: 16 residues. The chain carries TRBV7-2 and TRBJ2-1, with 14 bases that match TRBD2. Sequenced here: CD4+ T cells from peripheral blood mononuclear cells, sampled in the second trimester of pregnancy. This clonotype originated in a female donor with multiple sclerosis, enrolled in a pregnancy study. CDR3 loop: CASSARLAGGRGEQFF. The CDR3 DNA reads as TGTGCCAGCAGCGCCAGACTAGCGGGGGGGCGGGGTGAGCAGTTCTTC.